This is a list of T cell receptor beta chains from one sample in a study of technical replicates of blood from a handful of donors. Libraries were prepared by immunoSEQ multiplex PCR; TCRdb keeps only in-frame clonotypes and omits some of them. The data show about 75,000 clones, around 97% seen once. The sample was T cells isolated from PBMCs. The source of these receptors is a human donor in good health. Each CDR3 is given with its conserved first and last residue. Fields, in order: clone size, V gene, J gene, D gene, CDR3 DNA, CDR3 protein. A D gene is named only where the DNA matches it firmly. The size of a clone is reported for some rows only, either as once, few or many, or as a class for expanded clones.

>-|TRBV5-4|TRBJ2-7|-
TGTGCCAGCAGCCCCCCGCGGGGCGAGCAGTACTTC
CASSPPRGEQYF
>-|TRBV2|TRBJ2-3|-
TGTGCCAGCATTCGGTTGGCAGATACGCAGTATTTT
CASIRLADTQYF
>-|TRBV6-6|TRBJ2-2|TRBD1
TGTGCCGCAGGGACAGGGGGAACCGGGGAGCTGTTTTTT
CAAGTGGTGELFF
>-|TRBV19|TRBJ2-3|TRBD1
TGTGCCAGCCGGGACAGGGGAATCGAGGGCAGCACAGATACGCAGTATTTT
CASRDRGIEGSTDTQYF
>-|TRBV28|TRBJ2-7|TRBD1
TGTGCCAGCAGCGCTGATCTCGGGACAGGGGGGTACGAGCAGTACTTC
CASSADLGTGGYEQYF
>-|TRBV19|TRBJ2-1|-
TGTGCCAGTAGTCTACGGGCCCCTAGCGTACGAAGCTCCTACAATGAGCAGTTCTTC
CASSLRAPSVRSSYNEQFF
>once|TRBV5-1|TRBJ1-2|-
TGCGCCAGCAGCTTGGATTGGGGGGATGGCTACACCTTC
CASSLDWGDGYTF
>-|TRBV2|TRBJ1-5|-
TGTGCCAGCAGGCTAGCAGGGGATCAGCCCCAGCATTTT
CASRLAGDQPQHF
>-|TRBV4-2|TRBJ1-5|-
TGTGCCAGCAGGAGGGTCGGTAGCAATCAGCCCCAGCATTTT
CASRRVGSNQPQHF
>once|TRBV15|TRBJ2-1|TRBD2
TGTGCCACCAGCAGAGTAGCGGGTGAGCAGTTCTTC
CATSRVAGEQFF
>-|TRBV2|TRBJ1-2|TRBD1
TGTGCCCGCAGGGGGCGGCAAGAGCGGGTGGCTAACTATGGCTACACCTTC
CARRGRQERVANYGYTF
>-|TRBV14|TRBJ1-6|TRBD1
TGTGCCAGCAGCGAACAGGGGAGCTCCTATAATTCACCCCTCCACTTT
CASSEQGSSYNSPLHF
>-|TRBV6-1|TRBJ1-6|TRBD1
TGTGCCAGCAGAGGGACAGGAGGTAATTCACCCCTCCACTTT
CASRGTGGNSPLHF
>-|TRBV5-1|TRBJ1-6|TRBD1
TGCGCCAGCAGCCGTACAGGGGGTAGCTCCTATAATTCACCCCTCCACTTT
CASSRTGGSSYNSPLHF
>-|TRBV6-8|TRBJ2-7|TRBD1
TGTGCCAGCAGCCTTCGCCCGGGACAGGGGCCACCCTACGAGCAGTACTTC
CASSLRPGQGPPYEQYF
>-|TRBV9|TRBJ1-1|TRBD1
TGTGCCAGCAGCGGGGACAGTGAAGCTTTCTTT
CASSGDSEAFF
>-|TRBV11-2|TRBJ1-1|-
TGTGCCAGCAGCTCATTTAGGGGGAGACAGGTTACGGCTTTCTTT
CASSSFRGRQVTAFF
>once|TRBV4-1|TRBJ2-1|-
TGCGCCAGCAGCCAAGGAGAGGTTTCCTACAATGAGCAGTTCTTC
CASSQGEVSYNEQFF
>-|TRBV19|TRBJ2-2|-
TGTGCCAGTAGAAAAACTCTTCTCGGGACACCGACCGGGGAGCTGTTTTTT
CASRKTLLGTPTGELFF
>-|TRBV2|TRBJ1-2|-
TGTGCCAGCAGTGAAGAACAGAACTATGGCTACACCTTC
CASSEEQNYGYTF
>-|TRBV4-1|TRBJ2-7|TRBD2
TGCGCCAGCAGCCAAGTGCGTCCGAGCGGGAGGTTCTACGAGCAGTACTTC
CASSQVRPSGRFYEQYF
>once|TRBV19|TRBJ2-5|-
TGTGCCAGTACCCCCGCGGGTCAAGAGACCCAGTACTTC
CASTPAGQETQYF
>-|TRBV11-3|TRBJ2-7|-
TGTGCCAGCAGCTTAGCAGGTCGACCACACGAGCAGTACTTC
CASSLAGRPHEQYF
>-|TRBV6-1|TRBJ1-5|-
TGTGCCAGCAGTGTAGGCACAGCTCGGGGTCAGCCCCAGCATTTT
CASSVGTARGQPQHF
>few|TRBV10-3|TRBJ2-1|-
TGTGCCATCAGTGAGTCACAGGTGTGGCAGTTCTTC
CAISESQVWQFF
>-|TRBV28|TRBJ2-1|-
TGTGCCAGCAGTTTGCCTAGCGAGTACAATGAGCAGTTCTTC
CASSLPSEYNEQFF
>-|TRBV7-9|TRBJ1-1|-
TGTGCCAGCAGCTCCGGGACTGGGGGAGAGAACACTGAAGCTTTCTTT
CASSSGTGGENTEAFF
>once|TRBV5-6|TRBJ1-1|-
TGTGCCAGCAGCGGGGGGGGGATTGAAGCTTTCTTT
CASSGGGIEAFF
>-|TRBV27|TRBJ1-2|TRBD1
TGTGCCAGCAGTTCCTTAGGGGGGGTAAGGGGACAGGGACGCGCGCGGGGCTATGGCTACACCTTC
CASSSLGGVRGQGRARGYGYTF
>once|TRBV9|TRBJ1-2|-
TGTGCCAGCAGCGTAGCCGACAGGAGCCACTATGGCTACACCTTC
CASSVADRSHYGYTF
>-|TRBV6-6|TRBJ2-7|TRBD1
TGTGCCAGCAGTTACGTGCCAACAGGGGGAACGGTAAAGCAGTACTTC
CASSYVPTGGTVKQYF
>-|TRBV5-6|TRBJ2-3|-
TGTGCCAGCAGCTTGGATCCTGGAGTGCAGTATTTT
CASSLDPGVQYF
>-|TRBV19|TRBJ2-7|TRBD2
TGTGCCAGTAGTGCTAGCGGGACATCCTACGAGCAGTACTTC
CASSASGTSYEQYF
>once|TRBV11-2|TRBJ1-1|-
TGTGCCAGCAGGACAGGTGGTATTGAAGCTTTCTTT
CASRTGGIEAFF
>-|TRBV5-5|TRBJ2-3|TRBD2
TGTGCCAGCAGCCCCTCCCTAGCGGGAAGCACAGATACGCAGTATTTT
CASSPSLAGSTDTQYF